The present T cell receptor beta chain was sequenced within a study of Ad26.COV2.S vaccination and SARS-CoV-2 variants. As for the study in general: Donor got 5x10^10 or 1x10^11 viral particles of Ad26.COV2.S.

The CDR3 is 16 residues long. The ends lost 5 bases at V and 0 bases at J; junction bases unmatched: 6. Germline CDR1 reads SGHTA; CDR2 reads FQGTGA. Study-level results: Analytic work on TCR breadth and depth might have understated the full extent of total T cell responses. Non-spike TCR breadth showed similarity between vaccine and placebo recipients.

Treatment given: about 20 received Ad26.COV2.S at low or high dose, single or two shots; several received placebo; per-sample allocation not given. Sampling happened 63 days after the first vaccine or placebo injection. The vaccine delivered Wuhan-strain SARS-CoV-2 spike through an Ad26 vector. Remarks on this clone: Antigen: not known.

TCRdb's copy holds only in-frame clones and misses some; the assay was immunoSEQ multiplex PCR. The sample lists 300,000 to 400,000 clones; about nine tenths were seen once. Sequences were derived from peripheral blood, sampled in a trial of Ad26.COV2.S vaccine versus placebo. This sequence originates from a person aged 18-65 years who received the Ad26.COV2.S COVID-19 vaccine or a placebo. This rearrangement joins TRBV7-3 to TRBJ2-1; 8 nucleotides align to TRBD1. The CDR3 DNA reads TGTGCCAGCAGCATCGGACAGGGCCACTCCTACAATGAGCAGTTCTTC. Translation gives CASSIGQGHSYNEQFF.